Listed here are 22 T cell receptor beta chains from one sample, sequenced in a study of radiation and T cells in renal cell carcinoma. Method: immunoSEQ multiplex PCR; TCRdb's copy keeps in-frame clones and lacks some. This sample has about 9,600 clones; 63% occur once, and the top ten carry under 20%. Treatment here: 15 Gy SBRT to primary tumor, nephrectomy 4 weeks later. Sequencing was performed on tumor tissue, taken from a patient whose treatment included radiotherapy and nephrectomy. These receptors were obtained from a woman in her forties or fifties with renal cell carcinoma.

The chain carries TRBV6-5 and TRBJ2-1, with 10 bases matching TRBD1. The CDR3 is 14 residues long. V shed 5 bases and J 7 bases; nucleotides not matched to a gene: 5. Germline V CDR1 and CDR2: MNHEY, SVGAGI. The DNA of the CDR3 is TGTGCCAGCAGTAGACAGGGGGCTTGGAATGAGCAGTTCTTC. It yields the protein CASSRQGAWNEQFF.

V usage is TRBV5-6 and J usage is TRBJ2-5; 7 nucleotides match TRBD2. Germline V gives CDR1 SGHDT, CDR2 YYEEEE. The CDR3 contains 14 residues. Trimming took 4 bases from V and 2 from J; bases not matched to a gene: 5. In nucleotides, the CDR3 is TGTGCCAGCAGCCAGGGAGGGGATCAAGAGACCCAGTACTTC. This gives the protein CASSQGGDQETQYF. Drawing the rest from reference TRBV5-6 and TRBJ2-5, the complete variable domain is DAGVTQSPTHLIKTRGQQVTLRCSPKSGHDTVSWYQQALGQGPQFIFQYYEEEERQRGNFPDRFSGHQFPNYSSELNVNALLLGDSALYLCASSQGGDQETQYFGPGTRLLVL.

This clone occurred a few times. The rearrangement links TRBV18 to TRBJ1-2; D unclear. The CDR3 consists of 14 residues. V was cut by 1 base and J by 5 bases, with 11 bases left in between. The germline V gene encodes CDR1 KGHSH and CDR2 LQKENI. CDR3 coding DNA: TGTGCCAGCTCACCACAGAAGCTAGGATATGGCTACACCTTC. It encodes CASSPQKLGYGYTF.

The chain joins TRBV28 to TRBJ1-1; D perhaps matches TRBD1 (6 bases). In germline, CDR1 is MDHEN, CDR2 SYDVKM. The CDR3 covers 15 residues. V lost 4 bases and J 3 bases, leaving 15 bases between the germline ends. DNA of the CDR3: TGTGCCAGCAGTTACCCACAGGGTGGGTACACTGAAGCTTTCTTT. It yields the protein CASSYPQGGYTEAFF.

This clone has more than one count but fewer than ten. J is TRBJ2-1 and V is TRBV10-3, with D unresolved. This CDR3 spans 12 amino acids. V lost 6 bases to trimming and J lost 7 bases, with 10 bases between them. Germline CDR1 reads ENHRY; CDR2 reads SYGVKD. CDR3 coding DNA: TGTGCCATCAGCGGCTCGGGTAATGAGCAGTTCTTC. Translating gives CAISGSGNEQFF.

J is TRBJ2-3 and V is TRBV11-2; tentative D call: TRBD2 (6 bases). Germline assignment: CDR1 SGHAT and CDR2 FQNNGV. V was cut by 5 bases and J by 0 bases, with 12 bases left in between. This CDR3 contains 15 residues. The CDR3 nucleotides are TGTGCCAGCAGCCGGGGGTCTGGTAGCACAGATACGCAGTATTTT. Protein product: CASSRGSGSTDTQYF.

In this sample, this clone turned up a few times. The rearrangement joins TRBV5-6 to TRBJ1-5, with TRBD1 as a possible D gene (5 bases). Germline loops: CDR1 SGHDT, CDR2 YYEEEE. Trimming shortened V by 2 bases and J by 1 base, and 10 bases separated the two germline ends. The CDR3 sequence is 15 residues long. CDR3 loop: CASSLGQGSNQPQHF. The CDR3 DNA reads TGTGCCAGCAGCTTAGGGCAGGGAAGCAATCAGCCCCAGCATTTT.

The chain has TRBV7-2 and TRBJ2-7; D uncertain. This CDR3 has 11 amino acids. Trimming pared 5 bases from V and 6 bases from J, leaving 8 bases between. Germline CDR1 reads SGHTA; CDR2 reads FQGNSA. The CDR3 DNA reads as TGTGCCAGCAGCCAAGATTCCGAGCAGTACTTC. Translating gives CASSQDSEQYF.

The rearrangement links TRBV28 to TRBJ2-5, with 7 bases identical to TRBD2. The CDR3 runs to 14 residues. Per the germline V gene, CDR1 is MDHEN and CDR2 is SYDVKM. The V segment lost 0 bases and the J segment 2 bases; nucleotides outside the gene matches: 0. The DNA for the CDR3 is TGTGCCAGCAGTTTATGGGGGGGGCAAGAGACCCAGTACTTC. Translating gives CASSLWGGQETQYF. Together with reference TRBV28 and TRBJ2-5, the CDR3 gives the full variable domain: DVKVTQSSRYLVKRTGEKVFLECVQDMDHENMFWYRQDPGLGLRLIYFSYDVKMKEKGDIPEGYSVSREKKERFSLILESASTNQTSMYLCASSLWGGQETQYFGPGTRLLVL.

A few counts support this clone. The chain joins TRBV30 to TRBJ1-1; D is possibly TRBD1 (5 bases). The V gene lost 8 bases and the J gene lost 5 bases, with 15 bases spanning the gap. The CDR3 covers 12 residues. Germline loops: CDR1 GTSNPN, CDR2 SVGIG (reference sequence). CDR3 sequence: CATSQGWTEAFF. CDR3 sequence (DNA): TGTGCCACCTCTCAGGGATGGACTGAAGCTTTCTTT.

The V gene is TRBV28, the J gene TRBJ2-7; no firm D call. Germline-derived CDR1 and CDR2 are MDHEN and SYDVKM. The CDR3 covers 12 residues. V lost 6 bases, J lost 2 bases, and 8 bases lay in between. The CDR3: CASSDRAYEQYF. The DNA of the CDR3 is TGTGCCAGCAGCGACCGAGCCTACGAGCAGTACTTC. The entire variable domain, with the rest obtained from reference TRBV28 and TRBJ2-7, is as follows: DVKVTQSSRYLVKRTGEKVFLECVQDMDHENMFWYRQDPGLGLRLIYFSYDVKMKEKGDIPEGYSVSREKKERFSLILESASTNQTSMYLCASSDRAYEQYFGPGTRLTVT.

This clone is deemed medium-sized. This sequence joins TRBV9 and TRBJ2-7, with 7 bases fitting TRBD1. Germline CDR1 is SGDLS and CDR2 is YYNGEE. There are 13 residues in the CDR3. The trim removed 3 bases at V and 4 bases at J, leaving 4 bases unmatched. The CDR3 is CASSESDRYEQYF. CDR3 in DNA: TGTGCCAGCAGCGAATCGGACAGGTACGAGCAGTACTTC.

CDR3 residues: CASSLEQLNQPQHF. DNA of the CDR3: TGTGCCAGCAGTCTAGAACAGTTAAATCAGCCCCAGCATTTT. V and J are TRBV6-6 and TRBJ1-5; D is unclear. The germline V and J ends were trimmed by 5 bases and 4 bases, with 12 bases remaining between them. CDR1 is MNHNY and CDR2 is SVGAGI in the germline V gene (reference sequence). The CDR3 is 14 residues long.

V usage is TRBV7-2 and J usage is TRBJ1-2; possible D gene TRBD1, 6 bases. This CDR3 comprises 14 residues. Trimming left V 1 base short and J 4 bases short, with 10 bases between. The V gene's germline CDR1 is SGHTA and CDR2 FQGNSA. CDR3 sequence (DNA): TGTGCCAGCAGCTTAGACCCGACAGGCTATGGCTACACCTTC. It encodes CASSLDPTGYGYTF. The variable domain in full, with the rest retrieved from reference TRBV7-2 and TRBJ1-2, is GAGVSQSPSNKVTEKGKDVELRCDPISGHTALYWYRQSLGQGLEFLIYFQGNSAPDKSGLPSDRFSAERTGGSVSTLTIQRTQQEDSAVYLCASSLDPTGYGYTFGSGTRLTVV.

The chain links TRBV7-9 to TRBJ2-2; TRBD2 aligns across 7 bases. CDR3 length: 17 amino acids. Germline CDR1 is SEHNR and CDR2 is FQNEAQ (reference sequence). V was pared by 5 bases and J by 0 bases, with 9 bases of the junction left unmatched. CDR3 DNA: TGTGCCAGCAGCCTTAGGGCGGGGGTAGCGAACACCGGGGAGCTGTTTTTT. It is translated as CASSLRAGVANTGELFF.

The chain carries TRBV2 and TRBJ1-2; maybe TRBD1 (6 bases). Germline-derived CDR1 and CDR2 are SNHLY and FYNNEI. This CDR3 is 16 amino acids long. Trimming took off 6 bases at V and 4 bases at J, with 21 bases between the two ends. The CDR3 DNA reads TGTGCCAGCAGCCAAATCACAGGGTCACCTAGCTATGGCTACACCTTC. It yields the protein CASSQITGSPSYGYTF.

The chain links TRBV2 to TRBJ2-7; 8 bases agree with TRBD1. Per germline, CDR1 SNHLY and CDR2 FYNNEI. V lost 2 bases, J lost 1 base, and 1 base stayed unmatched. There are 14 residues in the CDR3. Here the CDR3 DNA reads TGTGCCAGCAGTGAAAACAGGGGGTCCTACGAGCAGTACTTC. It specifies CASSENRGSYEQYF. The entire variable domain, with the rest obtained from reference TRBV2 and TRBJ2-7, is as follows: EPEVTQTPSHQVTQMGQEVILRCVPISNHLYFYWYRQILGQKVEFLVSFYNNEISEKSEIFDDQFSVERPDGSNFTLKIRSTKLEDSAMYFCASSENRGSYEQYFGPGTRLTVT.

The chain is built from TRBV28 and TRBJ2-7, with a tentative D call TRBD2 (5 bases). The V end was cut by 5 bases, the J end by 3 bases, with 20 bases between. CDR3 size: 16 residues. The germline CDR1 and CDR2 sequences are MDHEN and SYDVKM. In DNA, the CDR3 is TGTGCCAGCAGTCCTCCGCGGGCGCCAAAGTACTACGAGCAGTACTTC. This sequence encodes CASSPPRAPKYYEQYF.

The CDR3 nucleotides read TGCAGTGCTAGACCCGCCCTGGGCTACACCTTC. It is translated as CSARPALGYTF. This chain joins TRBV20-1 and TRBJ1-2; no reliable D call. Germline V gene lookup returns CDR1 DFQATT and CDR2 SNEGSKA (reference sequence). With 2 bases removed from V and 8 bases from J, the gap between germline ends came to 9 bases. This CDR3 is built from 11 residues.

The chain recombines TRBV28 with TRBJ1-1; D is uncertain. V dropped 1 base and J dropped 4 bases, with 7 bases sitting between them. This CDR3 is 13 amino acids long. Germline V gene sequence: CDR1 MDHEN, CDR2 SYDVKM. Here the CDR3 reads CASSLLQSTEAFF. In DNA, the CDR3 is TGTGCCAGCAGTTTATTACAGAGCACTGAAGCTTTCTTT.

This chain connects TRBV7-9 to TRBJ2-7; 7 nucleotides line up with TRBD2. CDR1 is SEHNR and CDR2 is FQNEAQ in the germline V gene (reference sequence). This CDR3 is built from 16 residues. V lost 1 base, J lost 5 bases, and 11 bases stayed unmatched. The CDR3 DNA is TGTGCCAGCAGCTTAGGGTTAGGCGGGAGTGCCCACGAGCAGTACTTC. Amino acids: CASSLGLGGSAHEQYF.

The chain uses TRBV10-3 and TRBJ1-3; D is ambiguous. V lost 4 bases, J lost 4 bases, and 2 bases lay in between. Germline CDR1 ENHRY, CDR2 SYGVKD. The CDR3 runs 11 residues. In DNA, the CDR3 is TGTGCCATCAGTGCGGGAAACACCATATATTTT. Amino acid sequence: CAISAGNTIYF.